The TCR beta chain under discussion was sequenced for a study of response to subunit inactivated influenza vaccine. For this clonotype: Its antigen remains unidentified.

TCRdb called the RT-PCR reads again in MiXCR, with one record for every CDR3 protein. The sample includes about half a million distinct CDR3 sequences, 25% of them seen just once. Study-wide findings and caveats: Authors suggested seasonal influenza vaccinations each recruit few new T cells.

The origin of this receptor is a man aged 45-60 years who received an inactivated influenza vaccine. Sequenced here: CD4+ T cells sorted from PBMCs, sampled about 5 days after vaccination.

In DNA form, the CDR3 reads TGTGCCAGCAGCCAACAAGTTGGGGGGAGGGACACTGAAGCTTTCTTT. Amino acid sequence: CASSQQVGGRDTEAFF. The gene calls are TRBV7-2 and TRBJ1-1; D might be TRBD1 (5 bases). Germline loops: CDR1 SGHTA, CDR2 FQGNSA. The V gene lost 5 bases and the J gene lost 3 bases, with 19 bases spanning the gap. There are 16 residues in the CDR3.